A selection of T cell receptor beta chains follows, all from one sample in a study of blood T cell repertoires in COVID-19. Profiling relied on immunoSEQ multiplex PCR, and the TCRdb table lists in-frame clones only, not all of them. This sample yields around 64,000 clones, of which around 87% are seen a single time; under 6.5% belongs to the top ten. Sequenced sample: peripheral blood. The receptors derive from a man aged 50 or older with active COVID-19. Each CDR3 is given with its conserved first and last residue. The order of the fields is clone size, V gene, J gene, CDR3 protein. Clone size is not always given. Where it is, it says once, few, many or a class for expanded clones.

clone_size: .
v_call: TRBV7-8
j_call: TRBJ2-5
cdr3_aa: CASSLSGGGQETQYF

clone_size: .
v_call: TRBV28
j_call: TRBJ2-7
cdr3_aa: CASSLWGSGTGFDDDEQYF

clone_size: .
v_call: TRBV30
j_call: TRBJ2-7
cdr3_aa: CAWSVVEIAGVGEQYF

clone_size: .
v_call: TRBV3-1/TRBV3-2
j_call: TRBJ1-2
cdr3_aa: CASSPAGRGYTF

clone_size: .
v_call: TRBV4-3
j_call: TRBJ2-7
cdr3_aa: CASSEPSGANSYEQYF

clone_size: .
v_call: TRBV9
j_call: TRBJ2-2
cdr3_aa: CASSPNLESGELFF

clone_size: .
v_call: TRBV18
j_call: TRBJ1-2
cdr3_aa: CASSPGQGFDGYTF

clone_size: .
v_call: TRBV4-3
j_call: TRBJ1-2
cdr3_aa: CASSQDRTGGSYTF

clone_size: .
v_call: TRBV28
j_call: TRBJ1-3
cdr3_aa: CASSFIGGSGNTIYF

clone_size: .
v_call: TRBV6-5
j_call: TRBJ1-1
cdr3_aa: CASMPKTNQGAFF

clone_size: .
v_call: TRBV24-1
j_call: TRBJ2-3
cdr3_aa: CATRGFSTDTQYF

clone_size: .
v_call: TRBV7-9
j_call: TRBJ1-1
cdr3_aa: CASSSPGTGVLGAFF

clone_size: .
v_call: TRBV13
j_call: TRBJ2-3
cdr3_aa: CASSSPGRDTQYF

clone_size: .
v_call: TRBV7-2
j_call: TRBJ2-7
cdr3_aa: CASSLTSGSQYEQYF

clone_size: .
v_call: TRBV6-2/TRBV6-3
j_call: TRBJ1-1
cdr3_aa: CASSFLPGQGFSNTEAFF

clone_size: .
v_call: TRBV14
j_call: TRBJ2-2
cdr3_aa: CASSPYLENTGELFF

clone_size: .
v_call: TRBV6-2/TRBV6-3
j_call: TRBJ1-5
cdr3_aa: CASSYEAGGKPQHF

clone_size: .
v_call: TRBV2
j_call: TRBJ2-7
cdr3_aa: CASSQSLTGTKGEQYF

clone_size: few
v_call: TRBV6-1
j_call: TRBJ1-4
cdr3_aa: CASSGRPGQVNEKLFF

clone_size: .
v_call: TRBV7-2
j_call: TRBJ2-7
cdr3_aa: CASSLLGTGPGEQYF

clone_size: few
v_call: TRBV2
j_call: TRBJ1-3
cdr3_aa: CASSDPGNTIYF

clone_size: .
v_call: TRBV5-4
j_call: TRBJ2-7
cdr3_aa: CASSQSGSREQYF

clone_size: .
v_call: TRBV7-2
j_call: TRBJ2-7
cdr3_aa: CASSSRTGRSYEQYF

clone_size: .
v_call: TRBV28
j_call: TRBJ2-7
cdr3_aa: CASSYNYEQYF

clone_size: once
v_call: TRBV4-3
j_call: TRBJ2-3
cdr3_aa: CASSQDPRDTQYF

clone_size: .
v_call: TRBV5-5
j_call: TRBJ2-3
cdr3_aa: CASIRGGRAADTQYF

clone_size: .
v_call: TRBV21-1
j_call: TRBJ2-3
cdr3_aa: CASKTGLRFSRVGDTQYF

clone_size: once
v_call: TRBV7-9
j_call: TRBJ2-1
cdr3_aa: CASSHAGYEQFF

clone_size: .
v_call: TRBV7-2
j_call: TRBJ1-5
cdr3_aa: CASSLTSDQPQHF

clone_size: .
v_call: TRBV7-8
j_call: TRBJ1-2
cdr3_aa: CASSLETGWNGYTF

clone_size: .
v_call: TRBV28
j_call: TRBJ1-2
cdr3_aa: CASSLQGTYYGYTF

clone_size: .
v_call: TRBV5-1
j_call: TRBJ2-3
cdr3_aa: CASSLVESTDTQYF

clone_size: .
v_call: TRBV6-5
j_call: TRBJ1-1
cdr3_aa: CASSYAGGDTEAFF

clone_size: .
v_call: TRBV7-9
j_call: TRBJ2-2
cdr3_aa: CASSSSSFAGELFF

clone_size: .
v_call: TRBV7-8
j_call: TRBJ1-5
cdr3_aa: CASSFQGLRSNQPQHF

clone_size: .
v_call: TRBV28
j_call: TRBJ2-1
cdr3_aa: CASSLAGGGEQFF

clone_size: .
v_call: TRBV6-6
j_call: TRBJ1-1
cdr3_aa: CASSYEPGVAFF

clone_size: once
v_call: TRBV28
j_call: TRBJ2-7
cdr3_aa: CASSGLPGIAGGLHEQYF

clone_size: .
v_call: TRBV15
j_call: TRBJ2-3
cdr3_aa: CATSRPGTSEDTQYF

clone_size: .
v_call: TRBV30
j_call: TRBJ1-1
cdr3_aa: CAWNQGLNTEAFF

clone_size: .
v_call: TRBV2
j_call: TRBJ2-1
cdr3_aa: CASRQAGANEQFF